The 17 T cell receptor beta chains listed next were all sequenced from one sample in a study of blood T cell repertoires in COVID-19. Sequenced by immunoSEQ multiplex PCR; TCRdb stores in-frame clones only, minus some. The sample has some 150,000 clones, around nine tenths seen once. Sequenced input: peripheral blood. Receptors originate from a man between 65 and 85 years old with acute or convalescent COVID-19.

This chain links TRBV11-2 with TRBJ2-7; no definite D call. Germline-derived CDR1 and CDR2 are SGHAT and FQNNGV. V gave up 5 bases and J gave up 3 bases, with 17 bases separating them. This CDR3 has 15 residues. CDR3 DNA sequence: TGTGCCAGCAGCGAGATGCCGATGAATATCTACGAGCAGTACTTC. It codes for CASSEMPMNIYEQYF.

This clone was recorded a few times. V gene TRBV30 combines with J gene TRBJ1-1; no definite D call. V lost 4 bases and J 5 bases, leaving 20 bases between the germline ends. The CDR3 consists of 15 residues. Germline values: CDR1 GTSNPN, CDR2 SVGIG (reference sequence). The CDR3 sequence: CAWTSWRRDRTEAFF. The CDR3 DNA follows: TGTGCCTGGACCTCCTGGAGGAGGGATCGGACTGAAGCTTTCTTT.

V and J are TRBV4-2 and TRBJ1-4; 9 nucleotides match TRBD1. This CDR3 has 15 amino acids. Looked up from germline, CDR1 is LGHNA and CDR2 is YNFKEQ. V lost 4 bases, J lost 11 bases, and 11 bases stayed unmatched. For the CDR3, the DNA is TGTGCCAGCAGCCGAAGGGACAGGGAACCGGGGAAACTGTTTTTT. Residues: CASSRRDREPGKLFF.

This clone came up a few times. This sequence joins TRBV4-2 and TRBJ1-6; D is possibly TRBD1 (6 bases). CDR1 LGHNA and CDR2 YNFKEQ come from the germline V gene. The CDR3 loop spans 16 amino acids. V dropped 0 bases and J dropped 7 bases, with 13 bases sitting between them. This chain's CDR3 is CASSQESGVGNSPLHF. The DNA of the CDR3 is TGTGCCAGCAGCCAAGAATCAGGGGTGGGAAATTCACCCCTCCACTTT.

The chain combines TRBV19 with TRBJ1-2; D is uncertain. V was shortened by 3 bases and J by 13 bases, with 18 bases between the two germline ends. Germline V lookup: CDR1 LNHDA, CDR2 SQIVND (reference sequence). The CDR3 is 13 amino acids. The CDR3 reads CASSIMEGSTRTF. In DNA form, the CDR3 reads TGTGCCAGTAGTATTATGGAGGGTTCCACGCGCACCTTC.

Note on this clone: An end of the junction differs from the germline gene, which may be a read error. V usage is TRBV4-2 and J usage is TRBJ1-6; D unclear. CDR1 LGHNA and CDR2 YNFKEQ come from the germline V gene. The CDR3 totals 18 residues. In DNA, the CDR3 is TGTGCCAGCAGTCAAGTACTAGGTCGGACCACCTATAATTCACCCCTCCACTTT. Translating it yields CASSQVLGRTTYNSPLHF.

J is TRBJ2-1 and V is TRBV11-2; no reliable D call. V was pared by 3 bases and J by 5 bases, with 8 bases between. The CDR3 contains 13 residues. In germline, CDR1 is SGHAT, CDR2 FQNNGV. The CDR3 nucleotides read TGTGCCAGCAGCTTTATCCCTAACAATGAGCAGTTCTTC. Protein: CASSFIPNNEQFF.

The table lists this clone with a count of one. The chain carries TRBV7-2 and TRBJ2-7; tentatively, D is TRBD2 (6 bases). The CDR3 contains 15 residues. With 6 bases removed from V and 0 bases from J, the gap between germline ends came to 15 bases. Germline-derived CDR1 and CDR2 are SGHTA and FQGNSA. This CDR3 reads CASSPGSQDSYEQYF. The CDR3 DNA follows: TGTGCCAGCAGTCCCGGGAGTCAGGACTCCTACGAGCAGTACTTC.

This clone has only a few counts. The identical CDR3 is also encoded by other nucleotide sequences in the sample. The chain links TRBV6-5 to TRBJ1-1, with D possibly matching TRBD1 (5 bases). V dropped 3 bases and J dropped 1 base, with 9 bases sitting between them. The CDR3 covers 14 residues. Germline assignment: CDR1 MNHEY and CDR2 SVGAGI. Here the CDR3 reads CASSYRGRNTEAFF. The DNA for the CDR3 is TGTGCCAGCAGTTATCGGGGGAGGAACACTGAAGCTTTCTTT.

CDR3 in amino acids: CASSFVSVNTEAFF. CDR3 coding DNA: TGCGCCAGCAGCTTCGTTTCGGTGAACACTGAAGCTTTCTTT. The chain links TRBV5-1 to TRBJ1-1; no clear D. Looked up from germline, CDR1 is SGHRS and CDR2 is YFSETQ. Trimming took 2 bases from V and 0 from J, leaving 8 bases between them. CDR3 length: 14 amino acids.

This chain links TRBV4-1 with TRBJ2-7, with TRBD1 identical over 8 bases. The germline gives CDR1 MGHRA, CDR2 YSYEKL. The CDR3 is 13 residues long. V gave up 4 bases and J gave up 3 bases; unmatched junction bases: 2. CDR3 residues: CASSPDRGYEQYF. CDR3 coding DNA: TGCGCCAGCAGCCCAGACAGGGGCTACGAGCAGTACTTC.

The chain carries TRBV5-6 and TRBJ2-5; TRBD2 agrees at 14 bases. CDR1 and CDR2 from the germline V gene are SGHDT and YYEEEE. This CDR3 comprises 18 residues. V shed 0 bases, J shed 1 base, and the junction held 5 bases outside the gene matches. For the CDR3, the DNA is TGTGCCAGCAGCTTGGGCGGGACTAGCGGGAGAGTCCAAGAGACCCAGTACTTC. It specifies CASSLGGTSGRVQETQYF.

The chain joins TRBV27 to TRBJ1-3; 8 bases match TRBD1. After removal of 5 bases from V and 2 bases from J, the junction contained 11 bases not matched to a gene. CDR3 length: 17 residues. From germline, CDR1 is MNHEY and CDR2 SMNVEV (reference sequence). The CDR3 DNA follows: TGTGCCAGCAGTCCCATCTATAAGACAGGGGCTGGAAACACCATATATTTT. It is translated as CASSPIYKTGAGNTIYF.

This clone was picked up one time. This chain connects TRBV7-2 to TRBJ1-2; 8 bases are shared with TRBD1. The length of the CDR3 is 14 residues. V lost 5 bases, J lost 4 bases, and 6 bases stayed unmatched. The germline V gene has CDR1 SGHTA and CDR2 FQGNSA. The DNA of the CDR3 is TGTGCCAGCAGCCCGGACAGGGCTCTCTATGGCTACACCTTC. It yields the protein CASSPDRALYGYTF.

The J gene is TRBJ2-1, the V gene TRBV10-2, with 7 bases lining up with TRBD2. J was trimmed by 9 bases and V by 7 bases; bases with no gene match: 9. The germline CDR1 and CDR2 sequences are WSHSY and SAAADI. The CDR3 is 13 residues long. This CDR3 reads CASTAAGVLEQFF. The CDR3 DNA reads TGCGCCAGCACCGCGGCGGGAGTGCTTGAGCAGTTCTTC.

The sample holds a few counts of this clone. This chain links TRBV6-5 with TRBJ2-3, with TRBD2 matching 8 bases. The V and J ends lost 11 bases and 4 bases, in that order; junction bases with no gene match: 14. This CDR3 region has 15 residues. Germline-derived CDR1 and CDR2 are MNHEY and SVGAGI. The CDR3: CASRGGGHSPDTQYF. CDR3 DNA sequence: TGTGCCTCGCGGGGCGGGGGGCATTCCCCAGATACGCAGTATTTT.

V usage is TRBV5-6 and J usage is TRBJ1-1, with D maybe TRBD1 (6 bases). The length of the CDR3 is 16 residues. Between the trimmed V and J ends, which lost 1 base and 4 bases, there was a span of 17 bases. The germline CDR1 and CDR2 sequences are SGHDT and YYEEEE. CDR3 nucleotide sequence: TGTGCCAGCAGCTTGTACCCGACAGGTCGAGGCACTGAAGCTTTCTTT. It translates to CASSLYPTGRGTEAFF.